This T cell receptor (beta chain) came from a study of blood T cell repertoires in COVID-19. The wider study: The samples span acute and convalescent COVID-19 from the United States, Italy and Spain. T cells, B-cell-depleted T cells, or PBMCs supplied cDNA or gDNA.

Here immunoSEQ multiplex PCR was the method, and the copy in TCRdb shows in-frame clones only, minus some. The sample has 55,000 to 90,000 clones, 88% seen once. This CDR3 contains 13 residues. As for this clone: One end of the junction is discordant with germline, which a read error may explain.

Sequenced sample: peripheral blood. The origin of this receptor is a human donor in a cohort sampled during active COVID-19. This sequence joins TRBV12-3 or TRBV12-4 and TRBJ2-1, with a weak D call TRBD2 (5 bases). This chain's CDR3 is CASSLLEAVPGLF. Written as DNA, the CDR3 is TGTGCCAGCAGTTTGCTGGAAGCGGTCCCCGGCCTCTTC.